Listed here are 6 T cell receptor beta chains from one sample, sequenced in a study of post-analysis software for immune sequencing data. Unique molecular identifiers featured in each of the TCR beta cDNA libraries. From the PCR reads, TCRdb called clonotypes with MiXCR, one entry per CDR3 protein. Here the sample spans roughly 410,000 distinct CDR3 sequences, less than 40% being singletons. Findings and caveats of the study: TRBV5-6, TRBV5-1 and TRBV20-1 belonged to a set of about 5 TRBV segments that were more frequent in patients than controls.

No antigen has been assigned to these receptors. The sequenced sample was blood. These TCRs come from a girl aged 5-17 years with multiple sclerosis.

A few counts support this clonotype. V and J are TRBV6-6 and TRBJ2-1, with a tentative D call TRBD2 (5 bases). V was shortened by 0 bases and J by 10 bases, with 7 bases between the two germline ends. Germline V gives CDR1 MNHNY, CDR2 SVGAGI (reference sequence). The CDR3 is made up of 12 amino acids. The CDR3 here is CASSYSGSEQFF. The DNA of the CDR3 is TGTGCCAGCAGTTACTCGGGGAGCGAGCAGTTCTTC.

The chain links TRBV6-5 to TRBJ2-7, with 10 bases fitting TRBD1. This CDR3 is built from 16 residues. V trimming: 2 bases; J trimming: 3 bases; junction bases outside the gene matches: 7. Germline lookup yields CDR1 MNHEY and CDR2 SVGAGI. CDR3 nucleotides: TGTGCCAGCAGTTACCCCGGACAGGGGGGTATCTACGAGCAGTACTTC. This sequence encodes CASSYPGQGGIYEQYF.

This clonotype has more than one count but fewer than ten. V and J are TRBV12-3 or TRBV12-4 and TRBJ2-3; D is uncertain. V lost 2 bases to trimming and J lost 0 bases, with 3 bases between them. This CDR3 spans 13 amino acids. This CDR3 is CASSLQSTDTQYF. As DNA, the CDR3 is TGTGCCAGCAGTTTACAGAGCACAGATACGCAGTATTTT.

This rearrangement joins TRBV7-2 to TRBJ2-1, with 13 bases fitting TRBD2. Germline CDR1 is SGHTA and CDR2 is FQGNSA. V was clipped by 6 bases and J by 3 bases; unmatched bases: 5. This CDR3 region has 16 residues. CDR3 in DNA: TGTGCCAGCAGTCGGACTAGCGGGGGCCACTACAATGAGCAGTTCTTC. Encoded protein: CASSRTSGGHYNEQFF. The variable domain in full, completed from reference TRBV7-2 and TRBJ2-1, reads GAGVSQSPSNKVTEKGKDVELRCDPISGHTALYWYRQSLGQGLEFLIYFQGNSAPDKSGLPSDRFSAERTGGSVSTLTIQRTQQEDSAVYLCASSRTSGGHYNEQFFGPGTRLTVL.

This clonotype was observed a few times. The V call is TRBV2, the J call TRBJ2-7; the D is unclear. Germline V CDR1 and CDR2: SNHLY, FYNNEI. V lost 7 bases to trimming and J lost 5 bases, with 9 bases between them. There are 11 residues in the CDR3. CDR3 DNA sequence: TGTGCCAGCAAGGTGGACCACGAGCAGTACTTC. Translated, it gives CASKVDHEQYF.

The CDR3 DNA is TGTGCCAGCGTTAACCGGGACAGCTTGGTGCCCCAGCATTTT. This gives the protein CASVNRDSLVPQHF. The V call is TRBV25-1, the J call TRBJ1-5; the match to TRBD1 covers 7 bases. Germline loops: CDR1 MGHDK, CDR2 SYGVNS. The ends lost 8 bases at V and 9 bases at J; junction bases unmatched: 13. CDR3 size: 14 residues.